One and the same sample provided the 16 T cell receptor beta chains below, sequenced in a study of tumour-infiltrating T cells in Burkitt lymphoma. Sequenced by immunoSEQ multiplex PCR; TCRdb stores in-frame clones only, minus some. The sample holds 1,000 to 1,500 clones, around 83% seen once. Specimen: tumor tissue. Receptors originate from a human donor with Burkitt lymphoma.

The CDR3 is CASSIQRGYNEQFF. CDR3 in DNA: TGTGCCAGTAGTATTCAGCGGGGATACAATGAGCAGTTCTTC. The chain has TRBV19 and TRBJ2-1, with 7 bases fitting TRBD2. Unmatched junction bases numbered 3, after V lost 3 bases and J lost 4 bases. Germline CDR1 reads LNHDA; CDR2 reads SQIVND (reference sequence). CDR3 length equals 14 residues.

The chain uses TRBV11-2 and TRBJ2-2; TRBD2 aligns across 14 bases. Germline loops: CDR1 SGHAT, CDR2 FQNNGV. V lost 5 bases and J lost 7; bases outside the gene matches: 6. The CDR3 length is 16 residues. The CDR3: CASSLGLAGVVGELFF. CDR3 in DNA: TGTGCCAGCAGCCTGGGACTAGCGGGAGTGGTCGGGGAGCTGTTTTTT.

V usage is TRBV19 and J usage is TRBJ1-1; D possibly corresponds to TRBD1 (5 bases). The germline V gene has CDR1 LNHDA and CDR2 SQIVND (reference sequence). The V end lost 4 bases, the J end lost 4 bases, and 7 bases lay between the germline ends. CDR3 length: 12 amino acids. CDR3 in DNA: TGTGCCAGTAGTACAGGGTTCACTGAAGCTTTCTTT. The encoded protein is CASSTGFTEAFF.

This rearrangement joins TRBV7-9 to TRBJ2-3; no reliable D call. Trimming removed 5 bases from V and 1 base from J, with 7 bases in between. CDR1 and CDR2 (germline): SEHNR, FQNEAQ (reference sequence). The CDR3 is 13 residues long. Written as DNA, the CDR3 is TGTGCCAGCAGCCTCTTAGGCACAGATACGCAGTATTTT. This encodes CASSLLGTDTQYF.

V and J are TRBV7-2 and TRBJ2-3; D is uncertain. Trimming took 4 bases from V and 2 from J, leaving 4 bases between them. The CDR3 spans 12 residues. Germline assignment: CDR1 SGHTA and CDR2 FQGNSA. The CDR3 coding sequence is TGTGCCAGCAGCTCTTACACAGATACGCAGTATTTT. This gives the protein CASSSYTDTQYF.

There are a few counts of this clone. The chain links TRBV19 to TRBJ2-4, with D perhaps matching TRBD1 or TRBD2 (5 bases each). The CDR3 contains 14 residues. The germline V and J ends were trimmed by 5 bases and 7 bases, with 15 bases remaining between them. The germline gives CDR1 LNHDA, CDR2 SQIVND (reference sequence). CDR3 sequence reads: CASSFLGEWNIQYF. CDR3 bases: TGTGCCAGTAGTTTTCTGGGGGAGTGGAACATTCAGTACTTC.

This clone was observed a single time. The genes are TRBV16 and TRBJ1-5; a possible D gene is TRBD1 (6 bases). The CDR3 extends over 16 amino acids. The V gene's germline CDR1 is KGHSY and CDR2 FQNENV. V lost 3 bases, J lost 0 bases, and 12 bases lay in between. The CDR3 DNA is TGTGCCAGCAGCCAGTTAGGACAGTATAGCAATCAGCCCCAGCATTTT. Protein product: CASSQLGQYSNQPQHF.

This sequence joins TRBV27 and TRBJ1-1; 10 nucleotides line up with TRBD1. Per the germline V gene, CDR1 is MNHEY and CDR2 is SMNVEV (reference sequence). With 5 bases clipped from V and 0 bases from J, the junction kept 3 bases outside the gene matches. The CDR3 spans 15 residues. CDR3 nucleotides: TGTGCCAGCAGTGGGGGACAGGGGATGAACACTGAAGCTTTCTTT. This sequence encodes CASSGGQGMNTEAFF.

This clone was counted once. J is TRBJ1-1 and V is TRBV6-1; the D is unclear. Deletions cut 4 bases from V and 7 bases from J, with 13 bases between. The CDR3 extends over 13 amino acids. Germline CDR1 reads MNHNS; CDR2 reads SASEGT. The CDR3 reads CASSVTSVGEAFF. The CDR3, as DNA: TGTGCCAGCAGTGTAACTAGTGTCGGTGAAGCTTTCTTT.

The rearrangement joins TRBV9 to TRBJ2-1, with TRBD1 matching over 8 bases. Per germline, CDR1 SGDLS and CDR2 YYNGEE. Losses at the gene ends were 4 bases for V and 8 bases for J; bases not matched to a gene: 8. This CDR3 has 14 amino acids. The CDR3, as DNA: TGTGCCAGCAGCCTACAACAGGGGGGTCATGAGCAGTTCTTC. As protein: CASSLQQGGHEQFF.

This clone came up a few times. The chain employs TRBV7-3 and TRBJ2-6; no definite D call. This CDR3 contains 18 residues. Germline V gene sequence: CDR1 SGHTA, CDR2 FQGTGA. Trimming stripped 5 bases from V and 16 bases from J, with 33 bases between. The CDR3 here is CASSIVSTLTKSGQRLTF. The DNA for the CDR3 is TGTGCCAGCAGCATAGTGTCAACGCTTACAAAGTCGGGCCAACGTCTGACTTTC.

The rearrangement joins TRBV7-6 to TRBJ1-2, with D tentatively TRBD1 (6 bases). Deletions cut 5 bases from V and 8 bases from J, with 18 bases between. The CDR3 has 14 amino acids. Looked up from germline, CDR1 is SGHVS and CDR2 is FNYEAQ. This chain's CDR3 is CASSHLQGTGGYTF. The CDR3 nucleotides read TGTGCCAGCAGCCATCTACAGGGAACGGGGGGCTACACCTTC.

V and J are TRBV7-3 and TRBJ2-2; 9 nucleotides match TRBD2. The germline CDR1 and CDR2 sequences are SGHTA and FQGTGA. CDR3 length: 16 residues. V lost 2 bases and J lost 5; bases outside the gene matches: 6. The CDR3 coding sequence is TGTGCCAGCAGCTTATACGGACTAGCGAGTACCGGGGAGCTGTTTTTT. Translation gives CASSLYGLASTGELFF.

This sequence joins TRBV7-9 and TRBJ2-5; perhaps TRBD2 as D (6 bases). CDR1 SEHNR and CDR2 FQNEAQ come from the germline V gene (reference sequence). Trimming removed 2 bases at V and 4 bases at J, with 20 bases between. This CDR3 spans 17 amino acids. Written as DNA, the CDR3 is TGTGCCAGCAGCTTAAGTTCATCTCGGGGGTTTCGAGAGACCCAGTACTTC. Its protein is CASSLSSSRGFRETQYF.

Remarks on this clone: Mismatch with germline at one junction end may stem from a read error. This CDR3 is also generated by other DNA sequences in the sample. The chain couples TRBV15 to TRBJ2-1, with D possibly being TRBD1 (6 bases). This CDR3 is 13 amino acids long. Germline V lookup: CDR1 LNHNV, CDR2 YYDKDF (reference sequence). CDR3 DNA: TGTGCCACTAGCATCGTTAGGGGCAGGGGGCAGTTCTTC. Translated, it gives CATSIVRGRGQFF. Full variable domain (outside the CDR3, taken from reference TRBV15 and TRBJ2-1): DAMVIQNPRYQVTQFGKPVTLSCSQTLNHNVMYWYQQKSSQAPKLLFHYYDKDFNNEADTPDNFQSRRPNTSFCFLDIRSPGLGDTAMYLCATSIVRGRGQFFGPGTRLTVL.

This chain uses TRBV19 with TRBJ2-7; 9 bases map to TRBD2. In germline, CDR1 is LNHDA, CDR2 SQIVND (reference sequence). The J segment lost 6 bases and the V segment lost 11 bases, leaving 5 bases of the junction unmatched. The CDR3 contains 11 residues. The CDR3 DNA reads as TGTGCCGCGGGTAGCGGGAGCGAGCAGTACTTC. Its protein product is CAAGSGSEQYF.